These 22 T cell receptor beta chains share one sample of origin, sequenced in a study of ipilimumab plus nivolumab after autologous stem cell transplantation. The protocol was immunoSEQ multiplex PCR, while the TCRdb copy is restricted to in-frame clones and leaves out a portion. The sample has some 46,000 clones, 88% seen once. This material consisted of PBMCs, taken in a trial of ipilimumab plus nivolumab as post-transplant consolidation. Receptors were obtained from a male donor with multiple myeloma.

The J gene is TRBJ2-5, the V gene TRBV7-2; D not resolved. Germline V lookup: CDR1 SGHTA, CDR2 FQGNSA. The CDR3 length is 13 residues. The V gene lost 1 base and the J gene lost 6 bases, with 9 bases spanning the gap. CDR3 bases: TGTGCCAGCAGCTTAGACGTCCGCCAGACCCAGTACTTC. It codes for CASSLDVRQTQYF.

This chain connects TRBV5-3 to TRBJ1-5; no definite D call. TRBV5-3 is classed as an ORF, of uncertain function. The CDR3 sequence is 17 residues long. V was trimmed by 0 bases and J by 1 base, leaving 14 bases between them. Here the CDR3 DNA reads TGTGCCAGAAGCTTGGTCATCCATCCGCGGAGCAATCAGCCCCAGCATTTT. This encodes CARSLVIHPRSNQPQHF.

The rearrangement uses TRBV5-1 and TRBJ2-3, with 7 positions matching TRBD1. From germline, CDR1 is SGHRS and CDR2 YFSETQ. This CDR3 comprises 14 residues. V gave up 4 bases and J gave up 6 bases; unmatched junction bases: 8. Here the CDR3 DNA reads TGCGCCAGCAGCCCCGGGACAGTTGGGGATACGCAGTATTTT. Translated: CASSPGTVGDTQYF.

This clone was observed a single time. The rearrangement uses TRBV30 and TRBJ2-5; D possibly corresponds to TRBD1 (6 bases). The CDR3 contains 13 residues. Germline V lookup: CDR1 GTSNPN, CDR2 SVGIG (reference sequence). V lost 5 bases to trimming and J lost 4 bases, with 14 bases between them. CDR3 protein: CAWGPPQGETQYF. The CDR3 DNA follows: TGTGCCTGGGGACCTCCACAGGGAGAGACCCAGTACTTC.

The chain has TRBV7-9 and TRBJ2-1; 10 bases align to TRBD2. Germline assignment: CDR1 SEHNR and CDR2 FQNEAQ (reference sequence). After removal of 2 bases from V and 3 bases from J, the junction contained 13 bases not matched to a gene. The CDR3 covers 19 residues. The CDR3 region has the DNA TGTGCCAGCAGCTTATTGTGGTCTAGCGGGAGTAGAAGCTACAATGAGCAGTTCTTC. Encoded protein: CASSLLWSSGSRSYNEQFF.

This clone has a handful of counts. The J gene is TRBJ1-4, the V gene TRBV5-1; 8 bases are shared with TRBD1. J gave up 4 bases and V 2 bases, and 4 bases lay outside the gene matches. Germline V lookup: CDR1 SGHRS, CDR2 YFSETQ. The CDR3 extends over 15 amino acids. The CDR3 here is CASSLADRGNEKLFF. For the CDR3, the DNA is TGCGCCAGCAGCTTAGCCGACAGGGGTAATGAAAAACTGTTTTTT.

In this sample, this clone turned up once. The chain combines TRBV28 with TRBJ2-7; the match to TRBD2 covers 7 bases. CDR3 length: 14 residues. Trimming cost V 7 bases and J 6 bases; bases outside gene matches: 12. CDR1 and CDR2 (germline): MDHEN, SYDVKM. CDR3 residues: CASTPSGGGGEQYF. CDR3 coding DNA: TGTGCCAGCACCCCTAGCGGCGGAGGTGGCGAGCAGTACTTC.

The chain links TRBV5-1 to TRBJ2-3; 10 positions agree with TRBD2. This CDR3 has 16 residues. V gave up 3 bases and J gave up 0 bases; unmatched junction bases: 4. Per germline, CDR1 SGHRS and CDR2 YFSETQ. The CDR3 coding sequence is TGCGCCAGCAGCTCACGGACTAGCGGCAGCACAGATACGCAGTATTTT. It encodes CASSSRTSGSTDTQYF.

As to this clone: At one of its ends the junction is not consistent with the germline gene, which may arise from a read error. V is TRBV5-1 and J is TRBJ1-4; D is unclear. Germline CDR1 and CDR2: SGHRS and YFSETQ. The length of the CDR3 is 14 residues. This CDR3 is CASRSDTTNEKLFF. The CDR3 region has the DNA TGCGCCAGCAGATCTGACACAACCAATGAAAAACTGTTTTTT.

The V and J genes are TRBV28 and TRBJ2-3; D gene unclear. The germline gives CDR1 MDHEN, CDR2 SYDVKM. V was pared by 8 bases and J by 1 base, with 16 bases between. This CDR3 region has 15 residues. The CDR3, as DNA: TGTGCCAGCGGCCGCCTTGGGGTAGGCACAGATACGCAGTATTTT. It translates to CASGRLGVGTDTQYF.

V is TRBV30 and J is TRBJ1-5, with D unresolved. CDR1 GTSNPN and CDR2 SVGIG come from the germline V gene (reference sequence). The CDR3 has 13 amino acids. V lost 3 bases to trimming and J lost 5 bases, with 11 bases between them. The CDR3 sequence is CAWRDRDDQPQHF. As DNA, the CDR3 is TGTGCCTGGAGGGATAGGGATGATCAGCCCCAGCATTTT.

CDR3 loop: CSVGQGGGQPQHF. Here the CDR3 DNA reads TGCAGCGTTGGGCAGGGGGGGGGTCAGCCCCAGCATTTT. The gene calls are TRBV29-1 and TRBJ1-5, with 7 bases identical to TRBD1. This CDR3 contains 13 residues. J gave up 6 bases and V 4 bases, and 6 bases lay outside the gene matches. Germline V CDR1 and CDR2: SQVTM, ANQGSEA.

This chain joins TRBV5-1 and TRBJ2-7; TRBD2 agrees at 9 bases. Germline V gives CDR1 SGHRS, CDR2 YFSETQ. Trimming at V came to 4 bases and at J to 5 bases, leaving 7 bases not matched to a gene. The CDR3 is made up of 14 amino acids. CDR3 amino acids: CASSLLAGVDEQYF. CDR3 DNA sequence: TGCGCCAGCAGCCTTTTAGCGGGAGTCGACGAGCAGTACTTC.

The chain couples TRBV7-6 to TRBJ2-7; tentatively, D is TRBD2 (6 bases). V lost 3 bases to trimming and J lost 1 base, with 25 bases between them. CDR1 and CDR2 from the germline V gene are SGHVS and FNYEAQ. The CDR3 spans 19 residues. CDR3 DNA sequence: TGTGCCAGCAGCTTGAACCTCGGGAGTGGGGGTCTGTCGTCCTACGAGCAGTACTTC. It yields the protein CASSLNLGSGGLSSYEQYF.

The rearrangement joins TRBV9 to TRBJ1-3; D is unclear. The V and J ends lost 0 bases and 0 bases respectively, with 4 bases between them. The CDR3 contains 14 residues. CDR1 is SGDLS and CDR2 is YYNGEE in the germline V gene. In DNA form, the CDR3 reads TGTGCCAGCAGCGTAGGGGCCTCTGGAAACACCATATATTTT. Encoded protein: CASSVGASGNTIYF.

This rearrangement joins TRBV5-1 to TRBJ2-3, with D possibly TRBD2 on 5 matching bases. Trimming left V 0 bases short and J 1 base short, with 12 bases between. The germline V gene encodes CDR1 SGHRS and CDR2 YFSETQ. This CDR3 is 16 amino acids long. CDR3 coding DNA: TGCGCCAGCAGCTTGGAACTAGTCCCTGGCACAGATACGCAGTATTTT. Translating it yields CASSLELVPGTDTQYF.

This clone appeared once. The chain has TRBV19 and TRBJ2-1; D is tentatively TRBD1 or TRBD2 (5 bases each). The CDR3 has 14 residues. Germline V gene data show CDR1 as LNHDA and CDR2 as SQIVND (reference sequence). The V and J ends lost 7 bases and 9 bases respectively, with 19 bases between them. CDR3 sequence (DNA): TGTGCCAGTACCCCTAGCCAGGGCGCCTTTGAGCAGTTCTTC. Its translation: CASTPSQGAFEQFF.

The CDR3 sequence is CASSMDHEQYF. In DNA form, the CDR3 reads TGCGCCAGCAGCATGGACCATGAGCAGTACTTC. The rearrangement joins TRBV5-1 to TRBJ2-7, with D hard to call. The CDR3 has 11 amino acids. The V end was cut by 4 bases, the J end by 7 bases, with 9 bases between. In germline, CDR1 is SGHRS, CDR2 YFSETQ.

The V gene is TRBV7-9, the J gene TRBJ2-3; D not certain. The CDR3 is 14 residues long. V shed 1 base and J shed 2 bases, with 7 bases lying between them. Germline V gene sequence: CDR1 SEHNR, CDR2 FQNEAQ (reference sequence). The CDR3 sequence: CASSLEVLTDTQYF. CDR3 nucleotides: TGTGCCAGCAGCTTAGAGGTTCTCACAGATACGCAGTATTTT. Full variable domain (missing parts from reference TRBV7-9 and TRBJ2-3): DTGVSQNPRHKITKRGQNVTFRCDPISEHNRLYWYRQTLGQGPEFLTYFQNEAQLEKSRLLSDRFSAERPKGSFSTLEIQRTEQGDSAMYLCASSLEVLTDTQYFGPGTRLTVL.

V and J are TRBV28 and TRBJ1-2; D gene unclear. Germline CDR1 and CDR2: MDHEN and SYDVKM. V was pared by 6 bases and J by 5 bases, with 16 bases between. This CDR3 is 14 amino acids long. The CDR3 region is CASSLDEERYGYTF. Written as DNA, the CDR3 is TGTGCCAGCAGCCTGGATGAGGAGAGATATGGCTACACCTTC.

This clone was recorded a few times. The chain joins TRBV27 to TRBJ2-7, with 11 bases fitting TRBD1. This CDR3 is 14 amino acids long. With 6 bases clipped from V and 3 bases from J, the junction kept 4 bases outside the gene matches. Germline CDR1 reads MNHEY; CDR2 reads SMNVEV (reference sequence). For the CDR3, the DNA is TGTGCCAGCAGCCCGGGACAGGGGGGCTACGAGCAGTACTTC. It encodes CASSPGQGGYEQYF.

The chain employs TRBV11-2 and TRBJ1-1; D gene uncertain. Trimming removed 5 bases from V and 0 bases from J, with 7 bases in between. Germline values: CDR1 SGHAT, CDR2 FQNNGV. There are 13 residues in the CDR3. CDR3 residues: CASSPQVNTEAFF. The CDR3 DNA is TGTGCCAGCAGCCCGCAGGTGAACACTGAAGCTTTCTTT.